The TCR beta chain described here comes from a study of T cell responses to AZD1222 COVID-19 vaccine (dated by TCRdb to about 2021). Regarding the complete study: AZD1222 recipients whose second dose came at about 4 weeks and those whose second dose came at about 12 weeks were combined into one group, since spike-specific TCR depth and breadth did not differ between the two schedules. A total of 230 to 250 trial participants underwent TCR sequencing, of whom roughly 210 received two doses of AZD1222 and around 26 received two doses of the MenACWY control vaccine. Enrollment into the trials was organized by age into subgroups of 18-55, 56-69 and 70-plus years, and those subgroups contained approximately 150, 30 and 60 TCR-sequenced participants, respectively. Broader findings and caveats from the paper: Conclusions about previously exposed vaccinees are limited, since just five or six AZD1222 recipients were seropositive for SARS-CoV-2 at baseline. Because no day 14 peak-response samples were available, the repertoires could be characterized only after the peak T cell response. The whole spike protein was spanned by vaccine-associated CD4 TCRs, and dominant responses were seen in regions 160-218 and 743-854. Reportedly, almost half of the unique spike-specific TCRs recognized epitopes lying outside the regions that are mutated in the B.1.351 and B.1.1.7 variants. Most participants were white British and females outnumbered males, and the authors suggested that clonal diversity may have been underestimated. A significant rise in spike-specific TCR breadth and depth was observed after two AZD1222 doses relative to day 0 and relative to MenACWY recipients. In the small 56-69-year group, the increase in depth fell short of significance, most likely because of low power.

Comments on this clone: Its antigen is still unknown. Nothing much larger sits one base from this clone, and base qualities are not available.

The CDR3 regions of human TCRbeta chains were analyzed by immunosequencing. The original pipeline was this. TCRs in the repertoires were matched against a reference library of SARS-CoV-2-specific TCRs that had been generated with the MIRA antigen-specificity platform. Breadth was defined as the fraction of unique TCRs that were SARS-CoV-2-associated. Depth was defined as the fraction of total T cells that were SARS-CoV-2-associated. Using the MIRA data, every spike-specific TCR was mapped to the spike region that the TCR reacted to and assigned to either a CD4 or a CD8 class. Log10-transformed breadth and depth values were compared by one-way ANOVA with Sidak's multiple comparisons tests. What TCRdb holds here is the immuneACCESS table cut down to in-frame rearrangements. Part of the clones is not present; checked against another copy, under half of the missing clones reflect an unresolved V gene, and the others are unexplained. That table is the source of V, J and clone size, and D and trimming were worked out from the DNA. The sample table records 120,000 or so clones; roughly 90% of these occur just once. Jointly, the top ten make up less than 2% of the sample.

Per the germline V gene, KGHSH is the CDR1 and LQKENI is the CDR2. The CDR3, from cysteine to phenylalanine, totals 14 residues. Just CDR3 DNA is preserved here, 42 bases in frame from base 1. Trimming removed 4 bases from V and 5 bases from J; the gene matches leave 7 bases unexplained. What the time point label conveys for this sample: baseline before first vaccination. Vaccinee samples came from UK trials COV001 and COV002, including a single-blind randomized controlled phase 2/3 trial of AZD1222 (ChAdOx1 nCoV-19) in healthy adults. For TCRbeta chain sequencing, PBMC samples from trial participants were taken at day 0 and at day 28 after the second dose.

The TCR sequence derives from an adult in good health. This material consisted of peripheral blood, taken on day 0 of AZD1222 vaccination. The rearrangement combines TRBV18 with TRBJ2-5; the central 7 bases match TRBD1. The CDR3 protein is CASSRQGPRETQYF. The base sequence is TGTGCCAGCTCACGACAGGGTCCGAGGGAGACCCAGTACTTC.